By share, the clone carrying this T cell receptor beta chain counts as medium-sized. Its antigen remains unidentified. This sample is part of a study of metastatic and nonmetastatic thyroid tumors. Study context: Repertoires of blood and of tissue (tumor or nodule) from malignant and benign thyroid patients were compared.

No treatment had been given to any patient before thyroid surgery. CDR1 is KGHSH, CDR2 LQKENI, per germline. The V and J ends lost 0 bases and 2 bases respectively, with 8 bases between them. This CDR3 has 14 amino acids. Methods used by the authors: Across clinicopathological groups, CDR3 differences served as the basis for building a distant-metastasis classifier for papillary thyroid cancer. Via MiXCR, TCRdb re-called the PCR reads. TCRdb's processing, not the authors', yielded these V and J calls. The sample includes roughly 24,000 clones, more than 20% seen only once; the top ten take 13%. Overall study findings and caveats: Within blood and tumor, benign nodules reportedly had significantly lower TCR beta diversity than malignant thyroid tumors did.

This receptor was obtained from a male donor with papillary thyroid cancer or a benign thyroid nodule (not recorded which). Some clones in this sample may be carry-over from other donors' samples. The rearrangement joins TRBV18 to TRBJ2-7; D gene uncertain. The sequencing sample was made of blood. In nucleotides, the CDR3 is TGTGCCAGCTCACCACCGAAACCGCCCTACGAGCAGTACTTC. Translated: CASSPPKPPYEQYF.